Given below is one T cell receptor (beta chain) in context. This record belongs to a study of blood T cell repertoires in COVID-19. Study summary: The United States, Italy and Spain were the sources of the acute and convalescent COVID-19 samples. The analysed material was cDNA or gDNA that came from T cells, B-cell-depleted T cells, or PBMCs.

Authors' processing steps: It was from reference gene primer amplification that nucleated cell counts were estimated. Measured with immunoSEQ multiplex PCR; TCRdb has only the in-frame clones, and not every one. From that table come the V and J calls and clone size; the DNA was used to work out D and trimming. The top ten clones hold 15% to 20% of a sample with a few hundred thousand clones, around 80% of them seen once. V was pared by 4 bases and J by 4 bases, with 17 bases between. The CDR3 loop spans 15 amino acids. Looked up from germline, CDR1 is SNHLY and CDR2 is FYNNEI. The chain combines TRBV2 with TRBJ2-7, with D possibly matching TRBD1 (6 bases). Specimen: peripheral blood. This TCR derives from an elderly woman with active or convalescent COVID-19. Here the CDR3 DNA reads TGTGCCAGCAGTGTTGAGGGCAGGGGCCCATACGAGCAGTACTTC. It encodes CASSVEGRGPYEQYF.